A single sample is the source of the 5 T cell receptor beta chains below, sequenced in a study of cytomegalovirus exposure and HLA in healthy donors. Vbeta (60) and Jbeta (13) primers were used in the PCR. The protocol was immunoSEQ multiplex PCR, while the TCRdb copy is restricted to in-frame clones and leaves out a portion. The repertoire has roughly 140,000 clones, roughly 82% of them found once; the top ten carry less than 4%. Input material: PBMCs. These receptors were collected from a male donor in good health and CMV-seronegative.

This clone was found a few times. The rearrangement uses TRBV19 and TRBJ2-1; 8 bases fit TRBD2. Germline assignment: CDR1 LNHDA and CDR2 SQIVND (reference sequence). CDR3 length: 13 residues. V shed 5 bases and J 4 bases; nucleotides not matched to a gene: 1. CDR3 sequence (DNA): TGTGCCAGTAGTGCTAGCGGGTACAATGAGCAGTTCTTC. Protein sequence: CASSASGYNEQFF.

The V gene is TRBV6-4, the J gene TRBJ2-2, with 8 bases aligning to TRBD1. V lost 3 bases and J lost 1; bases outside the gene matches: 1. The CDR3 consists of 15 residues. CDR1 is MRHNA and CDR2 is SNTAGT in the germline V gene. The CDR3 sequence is CASSEGTGNTGELFF. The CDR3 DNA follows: TGTGCCAGCAGTGAGGGGACAGGGAACACCGGGGAGCTGTTTTTT.

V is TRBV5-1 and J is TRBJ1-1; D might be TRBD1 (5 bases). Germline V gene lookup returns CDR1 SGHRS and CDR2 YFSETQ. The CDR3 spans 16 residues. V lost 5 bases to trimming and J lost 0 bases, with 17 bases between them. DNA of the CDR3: TGCGCCAGCAGAAACTCTACAGGCCTCATGAACACTGAAGCTTTCTTT. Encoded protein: CASRNSTGLMNTEAFF.

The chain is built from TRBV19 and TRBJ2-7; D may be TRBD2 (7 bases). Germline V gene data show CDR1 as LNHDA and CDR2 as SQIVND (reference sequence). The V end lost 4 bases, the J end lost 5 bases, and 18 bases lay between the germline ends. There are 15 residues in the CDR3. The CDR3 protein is CASSRGGGLRDEQYF. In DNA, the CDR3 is TGTGCCAGTAGTAGGGGAGGGGGGCTCCGCGACGAGCAGTACTTC.

CDR3 sequence reads: CASSSWGQGGIWAYGYTF. The CDR3 DNA sequence: TGTGCCAGCAGCTCCTGGGGACAGGGAGGGATATGGGCCTATGGCTACACCTTC. This rearrangement joins TRBV7-2 to TRBJ1-2; 9 nucleotides align to TRBD1. V dropped 4 bases and J dropped 4; count of bases not matched to a gene: 16. Germline V lookup: CDR1 SGHTA, CDR2 FQGNSA. This CDR3 has 18 residues.